The 17 T cell receptor beta chains below come from one sample, sequenced in a study of blood T cell repertoires in COVID-19. The method was immunoSEQ multiplex PCR; TCRdb's version includes in-frame clones alone and lacks a portion of them. The table records approximately 200,000 clones, 86% of them present only once. The sequencing input was PBMCs or T cells enriched from blood (not recorded which). The source is a woman aged 25 to 39 who had recovered from COVID-19.

The chain employs TRBV19 and TRBJ2-1; TRBD2 is a possible D gene (5 bases). The length of the CDR3 is 13 residues. Germline V gene lookup returns CDR1 LNHDA and CDR2 SQIVND (reference sequence). Trimming stripped 3 bases from V and 8 bases from J, with 11 bases between. CDR3 in DNA: TGTGCCAGTAGTATCGGAGGTGGGCATGAGCAGTTCTTC. Protein sequence: CASSIGGGHEQFF.

The chain joins TRBV28 to TRBJ1-3, with 7 bases identical to TRBD1. Germline V CDR1 and CDR2: MDHEN, SYDVKM. This CDR3 has 15 amino acids. After removal of 5 bases from V and 2 bases from J, the junction contained 6 bases not matched to a gene. Here the CDR3 DNA reads TGTGCCAGCAGTCCGTCGGGGACAGCTGGAAACACCATATATTTT. Protein product: CASSPSGTAGNTIYF.

V is TRBV27 and J is TRBJ2-5; 8 nucleotides agree with TRBD1. The junction had 13 bases not matched to a gene; V was cut back by 8 bases and J by 2 bases. The CDR3 contains 16 residues. Germline V gene lookup returns CDR1 MNHEY and CDR2 SMNVEV (reference sequence). The CDR3 nucleotides are TGTGCCAGCCCCTCCCCCCGGGACAGGAATCAAGAGACCCAGTACTTC. Translation: CASPSPRDRNQETQYF.

The chain carries TRBV18 and TRBJ2-7; the match to TRBD2 covers 10 bases. Germline-derived CDR1 and CDR2 are KGHSH and LQKENI. With V trimmed by 6 bases and J by 0 bases, 5 bases remained unmatched. There are 15 residues in the CDR3. CDR3 nucleotides: TGTGCCAGCTCCCCTAGCGGGGGCAGCTCCTACGAGCAGTACTTC. Translation: CASSPSGGSSYEQYF.

This clone was seen just once. The chain combines TRBV25-1 with TRBJ2-1; tentatively, D is TRBD1 (5 bases). The CDR3 runs to 14 residues. The V end was cut by 4 bases, the J end by 10 bases, with 17 bases between. CDR1 is MGHDK and CDR2 is SYGVNS in the germline V gene. CDR3 coding DNA: TGTGCCAGCAGTGCTGCCCTTCAGGGTCGCGAGCAGTTCTTC. Protein sequence: CASSAALQGREQFF.

In its sample, this clone was seen once. The chain joins TRBV3-1 (or the pseudogene TRBV3-2) to TRBJ1-4; no definite D call. The germline V gene has CDR1 LGHDT and CDR2 YNNKEL (reference sequence). The CDR3 runs to 13 residues. V was shortened by 1 base and J by 7 bases, with 7 bases between the two germline ends. The CDR3 loop is CASSQVEGEKLFF. DNA of the CDR3: TGTGCCAGCAGCCAAGTTGAGGGTGAAAAACTGTTTTTT.

The CDR3 loop reads CAWSVSGTSLYNEQFF. The CDR3 nucleotides read TGTGCCTGGAGTGTATCCGGGACTAGTCTATACAATGAGCAGTTCTTC. The gene calls are TRBV30 and TRBJ2-1; 8 bases match TRBD2. The V gene's germline CDR1 is GTSNPN and CDR2 SVGIG (reference sequence). Trimming at V came to 0 bases and at J to 4 bases, leaving 8 bases not matched to a gene. This CDR3 has 16 amino acids. Looking up the rest from reference TRBV30 and TRBJ2-1 gives the full variable domain: SQTIHQWPATLVQPVGSPLSLECTVEGTSNPNLYWYRQAAGRGLQLLFYSVGIGQISSEVPQNLSASRPQDRQFILSSKKLLLSDSGFYLCAWSVSGTSLYNEQFFGPGTRLTVL.

V gene TRBV28 combines with J gene TRBJ1-2; perhaps TRBD1 as D (6 bases). With 5 bases removed from V and 5 bases from J, the gap between germline ends came to 18 bases. CDR1 MDHEN and CDR2 SYDVKM come from the germline V gene. The length of the CDR3 is 15 residues. CDR3 loop: CASSRSDRLRYGYTF. Here the CDR3 DNA reads TGTGCCAGCAGTCGTTCTGACAGGCTACGATATGGCTACACCTTC.

The V and J genes are TRBV27 and TRBJ2-7; 16 bases fit TRBD2. V trimming: 7 bases; J trimming: 4 bases; junction bases outside the gene matches: 10. The germline V gene encodes CDR1 MNHEY and CDR2 SMNVEV (reference sequence). The CDR3 length is 17 residues. CDR3 DNA: TGTGCCAGCAAAGGGGCGGAGGGACTAGCGGGAGGGTACGAGCAGTACTTC. Translation gives CASKGAEGLAGGYEQYF.

The chain recombines TRBV15 with TRBJ2-1; 9 nucleotides line up with TRBD1. This CDR3 spans 16 amino acids. The germline CDR1 and CDR2 sequences are LNHNV and YYDKDF (reference sequence). Trimming removed 1 base from V and 5 bases from J; junction bases left unmatched: 6. For the CDR3, the DNA is TGTGCCACCAGCAGAGGGAGGGGACAGGGTCACAATGAGCAGTTCTTC. Protein: CATSRGRGQGHNEQFF.

The CDR3 nucleotides are TGTGCCAGCTCGGGGGGAGAGAAAGATACGCAGTATTTT. Encoded protein: CASSGGEKDTQYF. The V gene is TRBV6-5, the J gene TRBJ2-3, with TRBD2 matching 7 bases. CDR1 and CDR2 (germline): MNHEY, SVGAGI. The CDR3 is made up of 13 amino acids. Trimming took 8 bases from V and 5 from J; bases not matched to a gene: 7.

The sample holds one count of this clone. The chain recombines TRBV7-8 with TRBJ2-5; D remains unclear. The CDR3 runs 11 residues. V was clipped by 5 bases and J by 9 bases, with 10 bases between them. Germline V lookup: CDR1 SGHVS, CDR2 FQNEAQ. The CDR3 loop is CASSPKLAQYF. For the CDR3, the DNA is TGTGCCAGCAGCCCTAAGCTGGCCCAGTACTTC. The full variable domain, with the rest looked up from reference TRBV7-8 and TRBJ2-5, is GAGVSQSPRYKVAKRGQDVALRCDPISGHVSLFWYQQALGQGPEFLTYFQNEAQLDKSGLPSDRFFAERPEGSVSTLKIQRTQQEDSAVYLCASSPKLAQYFGPGTRLLVL.

V is TRBV2 and J is TRBJ2-1; no reliable D call. V lost 5 bases and J 4 bases, leaving 6 bases between the germline ends. Germline V gene data show CDR1 as SNHLY and CDR2 as FYNNEI. CDR3 length: 12 amino acids. The CDR3 bases are TGTGCCAGCAGTCCTGTATACAATGAGCAGTTCTTC. It codes for CASSPVYNEQFF.

CDR3 coding DNA: TGTGCCAGCAGCTTATCTGCAACTAATGAAAAACTGTTTTTT. It translates to CASSLSATNEKLFF. This rearrangement joins TRBV11-2 to TRBJ1-4, with D hard to call. This CDR3 is built from 14 residues. Germline V gene data show CDR1 as SGHAT and CDR2 as FQNNGV. V was cut by 2 bases and J by 0 bases, with 4 bases left in between.

The rearrangement uses TRBV2 and TRBJ1-3, with TRBD1 identical over 7 bases. Looked up from germline, CDR1 is SNHLY and CDR2 is FYNNEI. The CDR3 length is 13 residues. Trimming removed 8 bases from V and 2 bases from J; junction bases left unmatched: 3. CDR3 region: CASCGQAGNTIYF. The DNA for the CDR3 is TGTGCCAGCTGCGGACAGGCTGGAAACACCATATATTTT.

The rearrangement links TRBV24-1 to TRBJ2-7, with 7 bases lining up with TRBD1. CDR1 KGHDR and CDR2 SFDVKD come from the germline V gene. The CDR3 length is 14 residues. The trim removed 3 bases at V and 3 bases at J, leaving 4 bases unmatched. The DNA for the CDR3 is TGTGCCACCAGTGATACGCGACAGGGCTACGAGCAGTACTTC. The encoded protein is CATSDTRQGYEQYF.

This clone was seen more than once but under ten times. V usage is TRBV3-1 (or the pseudogene TRBV3-2) and J usage is TRBJ2-7, with 8 bases aligning to TRBD2. CDR1 is LGHDT and CDR2 is YNNKEL in the germline V gene (reference sequence). V was pared by 2 bases and J by 7 bases, with 10 bases of the junction left unmatched. CDR3 length equals 15 residues. This CDR3 reads CASSQMSGSSGEQYF. The CDR3 DNA sequence: TGTGCCAGCAGCCAAATGAGCGGGAGTTCTGGAGAGCAGTACTTC.